The subject of this entry is one TCR beta chain. What it recognizes is unknown. The sample is drawn from a study of shared clonotypes between healthy human individuals. About the research overall: Three plates each covered CD4 naive and memory; CD8 naive two, CD8 memory one.

The V segment lost 5 bases and the J segment 0 bases; nucleotides outside the gene matches: 9. Germline V lookup: CDR1 SEHNR, CDR2 FQNEAQ (reference sequence). The CDR3 covers 17 residues. Selected positively for CCR7 and CD45RO-negative, naive CD8 cells excluded terminally differentiated effector memory CD45RA+ cells. Donors were Caucasian adults residing in Nashville, Tennessee, USA. Assay: immunoSEQ multiplex PCR; the TCRdb copy retains only in-frame clones and omits some. Of around 1.9 million clones in the sample, 90% to 95% were seen once. Study-wide results and limits: Clonotypes shared by all four sorted-subset donors had higher generation probabilities than non-shared clonotypes.

Source material: naive CD8+ T cells from PBMCs. The source of this sequence is a man younger than 35 in good health. Some clones in this sample may be carry-over from other donors' samples. The rearrangement uses TRBV7-9 and TRBJ2-3; 9 bases are a match to TRBD1. The CDR3: CASSAQRDRASTDTQYF. In nucleotides, the CDR3 is TGTGCCAGCAGCGCTCAAAGGGACAGGGCTAGCACAGATACGCAGTATTTT.